This T cell receptor (beta chain) was sequenced in a study of patients and donors after allogeneic stem cell transplantation. There are a few counts of this clonotype. TCRdb called the RT-PCR reads again in MiXCR, with one record for every CDR3 protein. The sample has approximately 150,000 distinct CDR3 sequences, approximately 22% seen once; the top ten hold roughly 25%. Germline-derived CDR1 and CDR2 are SGDLS and YYNGEE. V was trimmed by 4 bases and J by 1 base, leaving 8 bases between them. There are 13 residues in the CDR3. This rearrangement joins TRBV9 to TRBJ1-1; tentatively, D is TRBD1 (5 bases). This clonotype was sampled from a human donor who was either an allogeneic HSCT recipient or a stem cell or donor lymphocyte infusion donor (not recorded which). It is not recorded whose cells these are; they may come from a transplant donor. Source material: blood, either unsorted or a sorted T cell fraction (not recorded which). DNA of the CDR3: TGTGCCAGCAGCCCCCAGGGGAACACTGAAGCTTTCTTT. Its protein product is CASSPQGNTEAFF.